The text below deals with one T cell receptor beta chain. No antigen is known for it. In TCRdb, the 5' RACE reads were re-called with MiXCR into one record per CDR3 protein. The data show around 450,000 distinct CDR3 sequences, 20% to 30% seen once. The data stem from a study of CD8 T cells in ankylosing spondylitis. Overall study results and limits: Previous work reported some of these motif variants in the synovial fluid and blood of reactive arthritis. Made up of roughly 8 highly homologous variants, a TCR beta motif appeared characteristic of ankylosing spondylitis blood.

The CDR3 consists of 15 residues. With V trimmed by 5 bases and J by 5 bases, 5 bases remained unmatched. CDR1 and CDR2 (germline): KGHDR, SFDVKD. V and J are TRBV24-1 and TRBJ2-1; 10 positions agree with TRBD2. The material sequenced was blood, either unsorted or a sorted T cell fraction (not recorded which). This clonotype was sampled from a male donor with ankylosing spondylitis. The chain's CDR3 is CATSAASGSNNEQFF. The CDR3 nucleotides are TGTGCCACCAGTGCGGCTAGCGGGAGTAACAATGAGCAGTTCTTC.